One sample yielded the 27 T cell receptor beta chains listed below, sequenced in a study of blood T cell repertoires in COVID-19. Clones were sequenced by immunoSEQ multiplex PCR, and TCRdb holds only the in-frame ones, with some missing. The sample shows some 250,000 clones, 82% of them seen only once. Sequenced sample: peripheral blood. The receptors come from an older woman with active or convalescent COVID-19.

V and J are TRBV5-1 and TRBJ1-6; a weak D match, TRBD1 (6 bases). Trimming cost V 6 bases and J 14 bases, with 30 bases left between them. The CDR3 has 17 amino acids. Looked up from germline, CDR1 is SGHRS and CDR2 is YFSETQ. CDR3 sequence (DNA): TGCGCCAGCACCCTTTCGGGTCCAGGACTCATGGGGGCGGCCCTCCACTTT. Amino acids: CASTLSGPGLMGAALHF.

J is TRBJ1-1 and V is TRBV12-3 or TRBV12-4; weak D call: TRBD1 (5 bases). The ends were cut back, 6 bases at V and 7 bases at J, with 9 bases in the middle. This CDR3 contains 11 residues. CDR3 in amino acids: CASRVQGEAFF. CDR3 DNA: TGTGCCAGCAGGGTCCAGGGTGAAGCTTTCTTT.

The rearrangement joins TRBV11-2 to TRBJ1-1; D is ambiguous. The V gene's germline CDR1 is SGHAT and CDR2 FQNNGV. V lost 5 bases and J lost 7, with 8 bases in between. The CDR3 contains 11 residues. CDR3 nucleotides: TGTGCCAGCAGCCTGGCGGGTGAAGCTTTCTTT. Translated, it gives CASSLAGEAFF.

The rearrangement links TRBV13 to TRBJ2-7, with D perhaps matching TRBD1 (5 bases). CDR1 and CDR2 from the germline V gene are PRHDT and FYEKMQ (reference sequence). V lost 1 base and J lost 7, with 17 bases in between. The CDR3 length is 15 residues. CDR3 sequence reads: CASSLAGRVSREQYF. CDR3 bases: TGTGCCAGCAGCTTAGCAGGCAGGGTGAGCAGGGAGCAGTACTTC. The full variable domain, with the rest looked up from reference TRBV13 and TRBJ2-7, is AAGVIQSPRHLIKEKRETATLKCYPIPRHDTVYWYQQGPGQDPQFLISFYEKMQSDKGSIPDRFSAQQFSDYHSELNMSSLELGDSALYFCASSLAGRVSREQYFGPGTRLTVT.

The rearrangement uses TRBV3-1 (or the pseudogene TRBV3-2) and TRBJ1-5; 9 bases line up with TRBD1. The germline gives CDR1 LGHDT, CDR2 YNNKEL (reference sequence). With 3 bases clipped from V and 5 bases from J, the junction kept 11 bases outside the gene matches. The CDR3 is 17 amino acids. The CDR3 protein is CASSQTIIQGADQPQHF. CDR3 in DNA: TGTGCCAGCAGCCAGACCATCATACAGGGGGCCGATCAGCCCCAGCATTTT.

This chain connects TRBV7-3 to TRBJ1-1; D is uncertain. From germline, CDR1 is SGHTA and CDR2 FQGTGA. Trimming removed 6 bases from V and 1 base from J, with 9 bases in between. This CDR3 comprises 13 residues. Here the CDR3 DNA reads TGTGCCAGCAGAAACCGAGAGAACACTGAAGCTTTCTTT. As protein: CASRNRENTEAFF.

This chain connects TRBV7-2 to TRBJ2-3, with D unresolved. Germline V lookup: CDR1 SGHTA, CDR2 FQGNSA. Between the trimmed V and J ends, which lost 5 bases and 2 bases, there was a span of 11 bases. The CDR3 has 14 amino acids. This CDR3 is CASSTRVYTDTQYF. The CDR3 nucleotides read TGTGCCAGCAGCACCCGGGTGTACACAGATACGCAGTATTTT. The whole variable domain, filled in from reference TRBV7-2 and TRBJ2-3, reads GAGVSQSPSNKVTEKGKDVELRCDPISGHTALYWYRQSLGQGLEFLIYFQGNSAPDKSGLPSDRFSAERTGGSVSTLTIQRTQQEDSAVYLCASSTRVYTDTQYFGPGTRLTVL.

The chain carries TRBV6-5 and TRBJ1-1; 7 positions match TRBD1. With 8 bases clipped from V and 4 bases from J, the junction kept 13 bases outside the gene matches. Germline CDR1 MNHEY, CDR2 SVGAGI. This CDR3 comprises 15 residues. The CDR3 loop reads CASLRQGGWLTEAFF. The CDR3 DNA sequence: TGTGCCAGCTTACGACAGGGTGGATGGCTCACTGAAGCTTTCTTT.

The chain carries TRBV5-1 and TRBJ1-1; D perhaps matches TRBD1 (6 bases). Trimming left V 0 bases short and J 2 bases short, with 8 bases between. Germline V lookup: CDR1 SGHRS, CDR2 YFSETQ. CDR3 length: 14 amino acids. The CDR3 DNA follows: TGCGCCAGCAGCTTGGGGACAGCCAACACTGAAGCTTTCTTT. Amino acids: CASSLGTANTEAFF.

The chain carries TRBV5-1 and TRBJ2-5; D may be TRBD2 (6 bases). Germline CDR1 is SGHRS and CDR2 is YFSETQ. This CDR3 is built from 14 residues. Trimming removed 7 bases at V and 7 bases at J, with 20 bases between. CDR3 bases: TGCGCCAGCGCGGACTACCTGATACACGGGACCCAGTACTTC. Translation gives CASADYLIHGTQYF.

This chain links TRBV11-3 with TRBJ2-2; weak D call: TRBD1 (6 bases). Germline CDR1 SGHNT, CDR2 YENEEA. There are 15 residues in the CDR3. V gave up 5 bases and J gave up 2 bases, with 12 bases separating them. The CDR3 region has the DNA TGTGCCAGCAGCCACGGGACAAGAAACACCGGGGAGCTGTTTTTT. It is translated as CASSHGTRNTGELFF.

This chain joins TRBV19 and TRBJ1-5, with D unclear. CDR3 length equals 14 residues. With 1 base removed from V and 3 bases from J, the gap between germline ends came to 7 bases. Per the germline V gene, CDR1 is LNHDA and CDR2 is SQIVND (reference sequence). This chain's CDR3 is CASSIGPDNQPQHF. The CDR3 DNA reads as TGTGCCAGTAGTATAGGGCCAGACAATCAGCCCCAGCATTTT. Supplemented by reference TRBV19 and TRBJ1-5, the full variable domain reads DGGITQSPKYLFRKEGQNVTLSCEQNLNHDAMYWYRQDPGQGLRLIYYSQIVNDFQKGDIAEGYSVSREKKESFPLTVTSAQKNPTAFYLCASSIGPDNQPQHFGDGTRLSIL.

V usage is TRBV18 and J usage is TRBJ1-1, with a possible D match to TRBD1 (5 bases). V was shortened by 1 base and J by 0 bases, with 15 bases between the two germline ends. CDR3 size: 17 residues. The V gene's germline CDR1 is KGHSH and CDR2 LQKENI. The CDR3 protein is CASSPLQEPIMNTEAFF. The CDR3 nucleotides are TGTGCCAGCTCACCACTACAGGAACCCATCATGAACACTGAAGCTTTCTTT.

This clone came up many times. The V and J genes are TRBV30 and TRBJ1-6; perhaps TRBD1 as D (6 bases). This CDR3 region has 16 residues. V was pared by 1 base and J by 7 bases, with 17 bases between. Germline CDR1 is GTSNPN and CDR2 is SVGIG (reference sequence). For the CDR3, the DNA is TGTGCCTGGAGTGCCCTGGGGGGGCCGGAGAATTCACCCCTCCACTTT. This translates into CAWSALGGPENSPLHF.

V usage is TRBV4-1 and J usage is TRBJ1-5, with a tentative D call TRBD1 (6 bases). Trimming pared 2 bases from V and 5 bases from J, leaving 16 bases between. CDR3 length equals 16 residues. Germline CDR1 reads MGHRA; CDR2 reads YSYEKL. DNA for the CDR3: TGCGCCAGCAGCCAACCGGGACAAGCCCAATATCAGCCCCAGCATTTT. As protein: CASSQPGQAQYQPQHF.

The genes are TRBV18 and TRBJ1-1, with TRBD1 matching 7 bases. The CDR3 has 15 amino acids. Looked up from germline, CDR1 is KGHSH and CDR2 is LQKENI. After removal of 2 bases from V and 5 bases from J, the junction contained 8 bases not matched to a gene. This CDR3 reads CASSPSRGAGTEAFF. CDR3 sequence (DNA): TGTGCCAGCTCACCATCCAGGGGGGCAGGGACTGAAGCTTTCTTT.

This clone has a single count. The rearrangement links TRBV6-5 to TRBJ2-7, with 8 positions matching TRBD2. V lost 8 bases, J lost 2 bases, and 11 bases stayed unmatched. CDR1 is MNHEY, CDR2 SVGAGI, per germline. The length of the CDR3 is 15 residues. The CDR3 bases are TGTGCCAGCGGGAACAAGCGGGGGTTCCCCTACGAGCAGTACTTC. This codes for CASGNKRGFPYEQYF.

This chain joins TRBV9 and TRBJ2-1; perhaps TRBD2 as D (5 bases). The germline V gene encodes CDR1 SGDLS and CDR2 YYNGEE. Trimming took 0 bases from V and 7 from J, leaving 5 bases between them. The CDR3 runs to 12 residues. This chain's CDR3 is CASSVAGNEQFF. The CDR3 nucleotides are TGTGCCAGCAGCGTAGCGGGGAATGAGCAGTTCTTC.

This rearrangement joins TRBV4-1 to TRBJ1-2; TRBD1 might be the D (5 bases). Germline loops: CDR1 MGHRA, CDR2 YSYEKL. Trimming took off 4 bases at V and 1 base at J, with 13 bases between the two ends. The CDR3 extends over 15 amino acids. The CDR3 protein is CASSPTETDNYGYTF. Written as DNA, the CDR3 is TGCGCCAGCAGCCCGACCGAGACAGATAACTATGGCTACACCTTC.

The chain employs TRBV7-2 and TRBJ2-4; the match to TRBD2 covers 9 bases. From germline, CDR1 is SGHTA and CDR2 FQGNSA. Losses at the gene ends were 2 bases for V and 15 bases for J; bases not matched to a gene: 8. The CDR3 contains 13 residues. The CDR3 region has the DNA TGTGCCAGCAGCTTACCGGGACTAGCTGTTCTGTACTTC. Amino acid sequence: CASSLPGLAVLYF.

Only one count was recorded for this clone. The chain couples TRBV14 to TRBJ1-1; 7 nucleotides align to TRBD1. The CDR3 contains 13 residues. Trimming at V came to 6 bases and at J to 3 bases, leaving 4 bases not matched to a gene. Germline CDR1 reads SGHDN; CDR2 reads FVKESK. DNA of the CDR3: TGTGCCAGCAGTTTGCAGGGGGACACTGAAGCTTTCTTT. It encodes CASSLQGDTEAFF.

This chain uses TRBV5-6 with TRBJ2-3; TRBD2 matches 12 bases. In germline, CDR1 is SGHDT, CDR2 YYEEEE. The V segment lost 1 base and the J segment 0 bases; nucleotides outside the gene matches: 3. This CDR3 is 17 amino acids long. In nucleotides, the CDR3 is TGTGCCAGCAGCTTGCGGACTAGCGGGGCCAGCACAGATACGCAGTATTTT. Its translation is CASSLRTSGASTDTQYF. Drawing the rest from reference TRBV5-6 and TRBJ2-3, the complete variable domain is DAGVTQSPTHLIKTRGQQVTLRCSPKSGHDTVSWYQQALGQGPQFIFQYYEEEERQRGNFPDRFSGHQFPNYSSELNVNALLLGDSALYLCASSLRTSGASTDTQYFGPGTRLTVL.

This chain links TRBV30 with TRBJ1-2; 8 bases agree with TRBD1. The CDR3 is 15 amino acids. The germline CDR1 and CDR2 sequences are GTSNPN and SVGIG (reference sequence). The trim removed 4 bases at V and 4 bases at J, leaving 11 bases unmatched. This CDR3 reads CAWNHRTGPRYGYTF. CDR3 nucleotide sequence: TGTGCCTGGAACCACCGGACAGGGCCTCGCTATGGCTACACCTTC.

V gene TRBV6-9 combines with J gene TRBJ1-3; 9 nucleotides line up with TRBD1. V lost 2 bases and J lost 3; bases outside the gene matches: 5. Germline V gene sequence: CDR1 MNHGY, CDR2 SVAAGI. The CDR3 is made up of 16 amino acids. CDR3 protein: CASSYPGQGFGNTIYF. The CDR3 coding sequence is TGTGCCAGCAGTTATCCGGGACAGGGATTTGGAAACACCATATATTTT.

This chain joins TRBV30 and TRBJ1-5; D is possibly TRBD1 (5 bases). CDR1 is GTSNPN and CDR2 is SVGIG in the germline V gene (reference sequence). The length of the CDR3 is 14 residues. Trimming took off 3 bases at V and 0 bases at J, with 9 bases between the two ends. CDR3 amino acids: CAWSKGLSNQPQHF. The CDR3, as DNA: TGTGCCTGGAGCAAGGGACTTAGCAATCAGCCCCAGCATTTT.

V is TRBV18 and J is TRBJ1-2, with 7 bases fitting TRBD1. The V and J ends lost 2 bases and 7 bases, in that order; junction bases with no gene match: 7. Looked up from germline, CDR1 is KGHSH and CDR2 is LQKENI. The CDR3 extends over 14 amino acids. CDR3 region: CASSPETGSSGYTF. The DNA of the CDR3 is TGTGCCAGCTCACCAGAGACAGGGTCCTCTGGCTACACCTTC.

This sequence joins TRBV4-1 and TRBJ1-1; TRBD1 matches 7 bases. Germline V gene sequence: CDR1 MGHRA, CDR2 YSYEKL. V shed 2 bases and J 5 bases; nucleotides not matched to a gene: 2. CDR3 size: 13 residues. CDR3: CASSQRGPTEAFF. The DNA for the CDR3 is TGCGCCAGCAGCCAAAGGGGGCCTACTGAAGCTTTCTTT.